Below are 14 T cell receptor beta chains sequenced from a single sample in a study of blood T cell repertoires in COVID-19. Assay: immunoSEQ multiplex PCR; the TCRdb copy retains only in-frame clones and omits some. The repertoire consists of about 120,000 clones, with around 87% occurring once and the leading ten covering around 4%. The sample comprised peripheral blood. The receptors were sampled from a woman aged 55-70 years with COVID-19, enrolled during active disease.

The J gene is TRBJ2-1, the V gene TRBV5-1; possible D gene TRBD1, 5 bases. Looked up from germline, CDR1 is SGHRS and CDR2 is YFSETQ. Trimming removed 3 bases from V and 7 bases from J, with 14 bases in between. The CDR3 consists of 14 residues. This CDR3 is CASSWGDSRNEQFF. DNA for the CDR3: TGCGCCAGCAGCTGGGGCGACTCGCGTAATGAGCAGTTCTTC.

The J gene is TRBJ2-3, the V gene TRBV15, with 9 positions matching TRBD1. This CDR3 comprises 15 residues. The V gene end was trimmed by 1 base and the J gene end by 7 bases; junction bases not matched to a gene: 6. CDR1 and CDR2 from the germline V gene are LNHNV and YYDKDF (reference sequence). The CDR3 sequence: CATSRGQGVRHTQYF. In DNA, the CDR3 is TGTGCCACCAGCAGAGGACAGGGGGTGCGGCATACGCAGTATTTT.

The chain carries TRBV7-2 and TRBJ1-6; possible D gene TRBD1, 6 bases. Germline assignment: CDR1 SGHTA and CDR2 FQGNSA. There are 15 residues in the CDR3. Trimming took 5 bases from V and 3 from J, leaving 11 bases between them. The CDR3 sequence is CASSPQGHYNSPLHF. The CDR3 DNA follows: TGTGCCAGCAGCCCACAGGGACACTATAATTCACCCCTCCACTTT.

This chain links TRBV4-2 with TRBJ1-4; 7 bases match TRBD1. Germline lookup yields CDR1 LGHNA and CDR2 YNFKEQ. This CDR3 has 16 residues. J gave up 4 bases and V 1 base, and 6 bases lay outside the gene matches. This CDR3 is CASSQGEDRRNEKLFF. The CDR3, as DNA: TGTGCCAGCAGCCAAGGGGAGGACAGGCGTAATGAAAAACTGTTTTTT.

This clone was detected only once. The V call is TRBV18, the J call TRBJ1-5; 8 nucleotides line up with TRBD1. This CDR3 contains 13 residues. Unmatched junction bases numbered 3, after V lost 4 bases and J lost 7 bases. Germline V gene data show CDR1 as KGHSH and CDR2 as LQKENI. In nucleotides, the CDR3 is TGTGCCAGCTCACAGACAGGGGAACAGCCCCAGCATTTT. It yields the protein CASSQTGEQPQHF.

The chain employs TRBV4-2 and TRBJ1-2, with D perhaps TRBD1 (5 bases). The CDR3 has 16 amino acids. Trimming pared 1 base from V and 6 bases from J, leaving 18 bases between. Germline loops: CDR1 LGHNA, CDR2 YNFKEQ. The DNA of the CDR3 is TGTGCCAGCAGCCAAGCCGGAGGGGCAGGGAGCGATGGCTACACCTTC. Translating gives CASSQAGGAGSDGYTF.

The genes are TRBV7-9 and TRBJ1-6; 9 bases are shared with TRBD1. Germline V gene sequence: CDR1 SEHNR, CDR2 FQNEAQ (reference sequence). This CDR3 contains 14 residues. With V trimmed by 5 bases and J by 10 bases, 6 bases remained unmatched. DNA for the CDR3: TGTGCCAGCAGCCTGGGACAGGGAGGATCACCCCTCCACTTT. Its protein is CASSLGQGGSPLHF.

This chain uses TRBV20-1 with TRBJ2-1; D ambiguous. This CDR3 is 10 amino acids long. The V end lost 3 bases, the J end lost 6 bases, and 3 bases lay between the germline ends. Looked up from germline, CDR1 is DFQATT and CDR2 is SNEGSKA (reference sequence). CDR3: CSASRNEQFF. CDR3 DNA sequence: TGCAGTGCTAGTCGCAATGAGCAGTTCTTC.

The DNA for the CDR3 is TGTGCCACCGACCGACAACAGGGCTACGAGCAGTACTTC. Translated: CATDRQQGYEQYF. This sequence joins TRBV6-5 and TRBJ2-7; maybe TRBD1 (6 bases). Trimming left V 10 bases short and J 3 bases short, with 16 bases between. Germline V gene data show CDR1 as MNHEY and CDR2 as SVGAGI. The CDR3 has 13 residues.

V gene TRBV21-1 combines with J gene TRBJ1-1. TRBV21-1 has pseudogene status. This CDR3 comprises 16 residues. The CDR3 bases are TGTGCCAGCAGCAAATCCCGCCGGTCCATGAACACTGAAGCTTTCTTT. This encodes CASSKSRRSMNTEAFF.

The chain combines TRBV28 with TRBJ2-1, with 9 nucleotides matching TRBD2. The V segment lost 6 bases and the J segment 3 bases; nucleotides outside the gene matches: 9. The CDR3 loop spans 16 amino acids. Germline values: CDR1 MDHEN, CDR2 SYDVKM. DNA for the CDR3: TGTGCCAGCAGGACCTCTAGCGGGGTGAACTACAATGAGCAGTTCTTC. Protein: CASRTSSGVNYNEQFF.

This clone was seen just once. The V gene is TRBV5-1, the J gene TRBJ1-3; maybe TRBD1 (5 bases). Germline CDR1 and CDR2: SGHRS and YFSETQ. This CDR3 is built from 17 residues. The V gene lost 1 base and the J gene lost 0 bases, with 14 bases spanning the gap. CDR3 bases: TGCGCCAGCAGCTTGACAACAATGGGGGGCTCTGGAAACACCATATATTTT. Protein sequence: CASSLTTMGGSGNTIYF.

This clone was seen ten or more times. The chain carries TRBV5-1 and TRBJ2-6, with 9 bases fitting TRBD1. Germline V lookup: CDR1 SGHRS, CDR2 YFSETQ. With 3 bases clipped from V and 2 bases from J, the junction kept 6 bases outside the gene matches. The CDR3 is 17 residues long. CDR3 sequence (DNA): TGCGCCAGCAGCTGGACAGGGGTGAGTGCTGGGGCCAACGTCCTGACTTTC. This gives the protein CASSWTGVSAGANVLTF.

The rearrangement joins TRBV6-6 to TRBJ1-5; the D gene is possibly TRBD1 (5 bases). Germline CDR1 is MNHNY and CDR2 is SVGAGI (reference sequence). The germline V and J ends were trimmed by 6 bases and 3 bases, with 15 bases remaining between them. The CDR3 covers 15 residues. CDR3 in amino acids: CASRIREVINQPQHF. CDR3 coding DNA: TGTGCCAGCAGAATCAGGGAAGTCATCAATCAGCCCCAGCATTTT.